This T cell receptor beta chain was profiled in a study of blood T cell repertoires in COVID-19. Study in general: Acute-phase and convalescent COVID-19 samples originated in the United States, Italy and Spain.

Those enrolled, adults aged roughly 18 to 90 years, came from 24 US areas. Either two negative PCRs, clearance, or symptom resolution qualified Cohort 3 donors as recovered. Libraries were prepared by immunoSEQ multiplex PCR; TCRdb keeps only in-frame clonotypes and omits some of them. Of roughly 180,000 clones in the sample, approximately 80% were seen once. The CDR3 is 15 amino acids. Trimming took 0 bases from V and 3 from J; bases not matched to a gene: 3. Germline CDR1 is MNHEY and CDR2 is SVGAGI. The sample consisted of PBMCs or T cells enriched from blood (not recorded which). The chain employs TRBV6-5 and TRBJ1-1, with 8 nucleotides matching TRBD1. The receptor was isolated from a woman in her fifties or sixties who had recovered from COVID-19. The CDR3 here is CASSYSDRADTEAFF. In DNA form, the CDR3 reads TGTGCCAGCAGTTACTCGGACAGGGCGGACACTGAAGCTTTCTTT.